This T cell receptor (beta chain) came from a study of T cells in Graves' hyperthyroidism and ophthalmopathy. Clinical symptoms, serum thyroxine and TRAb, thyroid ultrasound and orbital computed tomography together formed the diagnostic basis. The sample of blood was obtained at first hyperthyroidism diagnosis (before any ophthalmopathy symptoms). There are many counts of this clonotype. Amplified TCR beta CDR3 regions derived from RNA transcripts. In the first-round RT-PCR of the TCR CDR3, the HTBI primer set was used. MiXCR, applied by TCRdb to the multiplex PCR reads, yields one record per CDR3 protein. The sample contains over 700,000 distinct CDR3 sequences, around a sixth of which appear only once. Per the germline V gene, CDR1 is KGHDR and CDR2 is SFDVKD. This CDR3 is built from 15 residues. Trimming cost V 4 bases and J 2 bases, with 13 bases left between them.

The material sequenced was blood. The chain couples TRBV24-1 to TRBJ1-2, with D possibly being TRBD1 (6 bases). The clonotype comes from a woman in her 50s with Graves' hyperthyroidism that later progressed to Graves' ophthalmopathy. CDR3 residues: CATSDSDRPNYGYTF. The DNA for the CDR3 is TGTGCCACCAGTGACTCGGACAGACCAAACTATGGCTACACCTTC.